This T cell receptor (beta chain) was documented in a study of human T cells and chemical hapten exposure. This clonotype was counted at least ten times. Unmatched junction bases numbered 23, after V lost 5 bases and J lost 6 bases. The CDR3 length is 19 residues. Germline V CDR1 and CDR2: MNHEY, SVGEGT. Time point meaning: patch test 2, 6 weeks after DPC sensitization. Treatment specified: therapeutic diphenylcyclopropenone sensitization with weekly scalp DPC. TCRdb processed the RACE reads anew with MiXCR; each CDR3 protein has one entry. The table lists nearly 85,000 distinct CDR3 sequences, 11% of them singletons.

The V call is TRBV6-2 or TRBV6-3, the J call TRBJ1-1; TRBD1 agrees at 8 bases. Specimen: whole blood, collected in connection with sensitization to the hapten diphenylcyclopropenone (DPC). The sequence was collected from a young man with alopecia areata. Some clones in this sample may be carry-over from other donors' samples. The chain's CDR3 is CASSGQGHTYPPEIAEAFF. CDR3 bases: TGTGCCAGCAGTGGACAGGGTCACACGTACCCTCCTGAAATCGCTGAAGCTTTCTTT.